A selection of T cell receptor beta chains follows, all from one sample in a study of PD-L1 blockade in urothelial cancer. The data were produced by immunoSEQ multiplex PCR, yet TCRdb's version contains in-frame clones alone and is incomplete. Of approximately 39,000 clones listed, roughly 90% were seen once; the top ten hold over 1.5%. Specimen: PBMCs, collected around atezolizumab (anti-PD-L1) treatment. The receptors were sampled from a man aged 60-69 years with urothelial cancer. The CDR3 runs from the conserved cysteine through the conserved F or W. Only part of the rows carry a size: once, few, many, or a class if the clone is expanded.

len,v_gene,abundance,CDR3aa
14,TRBV10-2,once,CASSDAGGNQPQHF
15,TRBV4-2,-,CASSPGTSGSHEQYF
14,TRBV7-9,-,CASRSGASSYEQYF
15,TRBV7-9,-,CASRGGASDFYEQYF
16,TRBV19,once,CASSIRTGKRNQPQHF
17,TRBV11-2,-,CASSPRVVAGLDNEQFF
15,TRBV28,-,CASSFNDRVRHGHTF
14,TRBV7-9,-,CASSLGGQGYEQYF
13,TRBV5-1,-,CASSSSGTYEQYF
17,TRBV14,-,CASSQPGTSTIPDTQYF
17,TRBV27,-,CASSLFTGVPGANVLTF
13,TRBV9,-,CASSDRLGTEAFF
11,TRBV27,-,CASSEGTEAFF
15,TRBV7-2,-,CASSLVQTSGNTIYF
12,TRBV6-1,-,CASSRDKETQYF
14,TRBV5-1,-,CASSSTTGPSGYTF
16,TRBV4-1,-,CASSQGSGGLNYGYTF
12,TRBV9,-,CASRGGSFEQFF
14,TRBV18,-,CASSPDSGAQPQHF
15,TRBV11-1,-,CASSLGGGNYNEQFF
15,TRBV9,-,CASSERLAGASEQFF
14,TRBV7-9,-,CASSFIGERAEAFF
14,TRBV7-8,-,CASSLVFGQFEAFF
15,TRBV28,-,CASILRDSGANVLTF
14,TRBV6-6,-,CASTPEGLDNEQFF
17,TRBV18,-,CASSPFEASSGANVLTF
14,TRBV15,-,CATSRDRGGNTIYF
14,TRBV5-1,-,CASSFSGNTGELFF
15,TRBV6-1,-,CASSEYAGQYNEQFF
14,TRBV7-3,-,CASSLSRGTHEQYF
18,TRBV28,-,CASSLSSGGRGPDTEAFF
15,TRBV10-3,-,CAIKSGLATLNEQFF
14,TRBV6-5,-,CASSSRDINYGYTF